The 27 T cell receptor beta chains below were found in one sample sequenced in a study of T cell clones after liver transplantation. Using immunoSEQ multiplex PCR, the repertoire was profiled, and TCRdb retains in-frame clones only, with some absent. The table has tens of thousands of clones, approximately 80% seen once. Sequencing used CD4+ T cells from blood, obtained 12 months after liver transplant. The source of these receptors is a human patient who received a liver transplant. These T cells may partly come from the graft donor.

The V and J genes are TRBV10-3 and TRBJ2-7; no firm D call. Germline V gives CDR1 ENHRY, CDR2 SYGVKD. Trimming stripped 3 bases from V and 5 bases from J, with 11 bases between. The CDR3 spans 13 residues. CDR3 coding DNA: TGTGCCATCAGTGATAGGCAGGATGACGAGCAGTACTTC. Amino acid sequence: CAISDRQDDEQYF.

This chain links TRBV2 with TRBJ2-5; the D is unclear. This CDR3 is 13 amino acids long. Per the germline V gene, CDR1 is SNHLY and CDR2 is FYNNEI. V lost 7 bases and J 5 bases, leaving 14 bases between the germline ends. The CDR3 nucleotides are TGTGCCAGCAACAAGGACGTCGGGGAGACCCAGTACTTC. Translating gives CASNKDVGETQYF.

The gene calls are TRBV12-5 and TRBJ2-3, with 10 bases fitting TRBD2. In germline, CDR1 is LGHNT, CDR2 FRNRAP. V dropped 6 bases and J dropped 4; count of bases not matched to a gene: 4. The CDR3 runs to 14 residues. The CDR3 spells CASGASGSSDTQYF. CDR3 nucleotide sequence: TGTGCTAGTGGGGCTAGCGGGAGTTCAGATACGCAGTATTTT.

V and J are TRBV2 and TRBJ1-5; the D gene is possibly TRBD1 (5 bases). Germline-derived CDR1 and CDR2 are SNHLY and FYNNEI. V was clipped by 4 bases and J by 1 base, with 8 bases between them. This CDR3 is built from 14 residues. CDR3: CASSVEGSNQPQHF. CDR3 DNA: TGTGCCAGCAGTGTAGAGGGGAGCAATCAGCCCCAGCATTTT.

In its sample, this clone was seen once. This chain connects TRBV18 to TRBJ1-5; 8 positions agree with TRBD1. Germline CDR1 is KGHSH and CDR2 is LQKENI. The V segment lost 3 bases and the J segment 0 bases; nucleotides outside the gene matches: 4. The CDR3 loop spans 16 amino acids. Written as DNA, the CDR3 is TGTGCCAGCTCACCCCCGGACAGGGTTAGCAATCAGCCCCAGCATTTT. It is translated as CASSPPDRVSNQPQHF.

J is TRBJ1-1 and V is TRBV11-2; 10 nucleotides match TRBD1. The CDR3 covers 15 residues. Germline lookup yields CDR1 SGHAT and CDR2 FQNNGV. J lost 7 bases, V lost 5 bases, and 10 bases had no gene match. The CDR3 DNA is TGTGCCAGCAGCCCTCTGGACAGGGGGACCAATGAAGCTTTCTTT. Encoded protein: CASSPLDRGTNEAFF.

This clone was seen a single time. V is TRBV7-6 and J is TRBJ1-3; D not certain. In germline, CDR1 is SGHVS, CDR2 FNYEAQ. This CDR3 is built from 19 residues. V gave up 2 bases and J gave up 0 bases, with 20 bases separating them. CDR3 sequence: CASSLHSYTRLPSGNTIYF. Written as DNA, the CDR3 is TGTGCCAGCAGCTTACATTCATACACGCGTCTGCCCTCTGGAAACACCATATATTTT.

This chain joins TRBV5-1 and TRBJ2-1, with 13 bases that match TRBD2. The germline V gene encodes CDR1 SGHRS and CDR2 YFSETQ. The CDR3 is made up of 16 amino acids. V shed 4 bases, J shed 4 bases, and the junction held 5 bases outside the gene matches. CDR3 protein: CASSRSGLAGYNEQFF. In DNA form, the CDR3 reads TGCGCCAGCAGCCGCTCGGGACTAGCGGGATACAATGAGCAGTTCTTC. The full variable domain, rest sourced from reference TRBV5-1 and TRBJ2-1, is KAGVTQTPRYLIKTRGQQVTLSCSPISGHRSVSWYQQTPGQGLQFLFEYFSETQRNKGNFPGRFSGRQFSNSRSEMNVSTLELGDSALYLCASSRSGLAGYNEQFFGPGTRLTVL.

This chain connects TRBV4-1 to TRBJ2-7, with 9 bases matching TRBD1. Germline V CDR1 and CDR2: MGHRA, YSYEKL. V lost 1 base, J lost 0 bases, and 10 bases stayed unmatched. The CDR3 extends over 18 amino acids. The CDR3 nucleotides read TGCGCCAGCAGCCAAGGCGGCCTCCGGGACAGGGCCTCCTACGAGCAGTACTTC. Translating gives CASSQGGLRDRASYEQYF.

This rearrangement joins TRBV9 to TRBJ2-7, with TRBD1 matching over 9 bases. The CDR3 extends over 14 amino acids. The ends lost 3 bases at V and 3 bases at J; junction bases unmatched: 4. CDR1 and CDR2 from the germline V gene are SGDLS and YYNGEE. CDR3: CASSAGQGDYEQYF. As DNA, the CDR3 is TGTGCCAGCAGCGCGGGACAGGGTGACTACGAGCAGTACTTC.

This clone was observed a handful of times. V and J are TRBV29-1 and TRBJ2-3; D could derive from TRBD1 or TRBD2 (5 bases each). The germline V gene encodes CDR1 SQVTM and CDR2 ANQGSEA. The CDR3 runs 10 residues. The germline V and J ends were trimmed by 7 bases and 11 bases, with 13 bases remaining between them. DNA for the CDR3: TGCAGCGGAGGGACCGCTCTGCAGTATTTT. It translates to CSGGTALQYF.

V is TRBV6-6 and J is TRBJ1-4; no definite D call. This CDR3 contains 13 residues. Trimming removed 6 bases from V and 5 bases from J, with 10 bases in between. Per germline, CDR1 MNHNY and CDR2 SVGAGI (reference sequence). The CDR3 region has the DNA TGTGCCAGCAGCCCGGGCCTCAATGAAAAACTGTTTTTT. It is translated as CASSPGLNEKLFF.

The chain joins TRBV6-1 to TRBJ1-2; 12 bases map to TRBD1. CDR3 length: 14 amino acids. V was clipped by 7 bases and J by 8 bases; unmatched bases: 8. In germline, CDR1 is MNHNS, CDR2 SASEGT. The CDR3, as DNA: TGTGCCAGCACCCGGGACAGGGGGCCGCAAGGCTACACCTTC. The encoded protein is CASTRDRGPQGYTF.

The genes are TRBV28 and TRBJ2-1; TRBD1 agrees at 7 bases. The germline V gene has CDR1 MDHEN and CDR2 SYDVKM. After removal of 7 bases from V and 4 bases from J, the junction contained 4 bases not matched to a gene. The CDR3 is 13 residues long. The CDR3 region is CASTTGEYNEQFF. DNA for the CDR3: TGTGCCAGCACAACAGGGGAATACAATGAGCAGTTCTTC.

The chain combines TRBV27 with TRBJ2-5; D gene unclear. The CDR3 has 16 amino acids. Germline V gene data show CDR1 as MNHEY and CDR2 as SMNVEV (reference sequence). With 0 bases removed from V and 1 base from J, the gap between germline ends came to 12 bases. The CDR3 bases are TGTGCCAGCAGTTTATCACCCCGGAGCATCCAAGAGACCCAGTACTTC. Its translation: CASSLSPRSIQETQYF.

This chain joins TRBV28 and TRBJ1-1; 9 bases align to TRBD1. The V gene end was trimmed by 5 bases and the J gene end by 1 base; junction bases not matched to a gene: 8. CDR1 and CDR2 from the germline V gene are MDHEN and SYDVKM. The CDR3 runs 16 residues. CDR3 in amino acids: CASSIQGAWRNTEAFF. In nucleotides, the CDR3 is TGTGCCAGCAGTATACAGGGGGCGTGGAGGAACACTGAAGCTTTCTTT.

The chain links TRBV27 to TRBJ2-1, with D possibly matching TRBD2 (5 bases). CDR3 length equals 14 residues. V was pared by 6 bases and J by 7 bases, with 16 bases between. CDR1 is MNHEY and CDR2 is SMNVEV in the germline V gene (reference sequence). This CDR3 reads CASRGLKRRNEQFF. The CDR3 nucleotides are TGTGCCAGCAGAGGCCTAAAACGGAGGAATGAGCAGTTCTTC.

V usage is TRBV5-1 and J usage is TRBJ2-3, with TRBD2 matching over 12 bases. V shed 2 bases and J 2 bases; nucleotides not matched to a gene: 3. The CDR3 runs to 16 residues. Germline-derived CDR1 and CDR2 are SGHRS and YFSETQ. The CDR3 nucleotides read TGCGCCAGCAGCTTCGGACTAGCGGGGCTCACAGATACGCAGTATTTT. Translating it yields CASSFGLAGLTDTQYF.

The chain uses TRBV28 and TRBJ2-3; no clear D. Germline assignment: CDR1 MDHEN and CDR2 SYDVKM. The V end was cut by 1 base, the J end by 12 bases, with 14 bases between. The CDR3 totals 13 residues. CDR3 sequence (DNA): TGTGCCAGCAGTTTATCCCCGACAATACGTCAGTATTTT. Encoded protein: CASSLSPTIRQYF.

The CDR3 region has the DNA TGCGCCAGCAGCAAGACAGGGGGCGAGACTGAAGCTTTCTTT. Amino acid sequence: CASSKTGGETEAFF. V and J are TRBV4-3 and TRBJ1-1; 10 bases are a match to TRBD1. V was clipped by 5 bases and J by 5 bases; unmatched bases: 5. The CDR3 totals 14 residues. Germline V gene sequence: CDR1 LGHNA, CDR2 YSLEER.

The rearrangement uses TRBV2 and TRBJ2-2; D remains ambiguous. V was pared by 7 bases and J by 4 bases, with 7 bases between. This CDR3 is 12 amino acids long. The V gene's germline CDR1 is SNHLY and CDR2 FYNNEI. CDR3 protein: CASTGGTGELFF. CDR3 bases: TGTGCCAGCACTGGCGGCACCGGGGAGCTGTTTTTT.

V usage is TRBV7-2 and J usage is TRBJ2-4, with 15 nucleotides matching TRBD2. Germline V CDR1 and CDR2: SGHTA, FQGNSA. V trimming: 7 bases; J trimming: 9 bases; junction bases outside the gene matches: 7. The CDR3 runs to 15 residues. The chain's CDR3 is CASTPGLAGGGIQYF. The CDR3 DNA follows: TGTGCCAGCACCCCGGGACTAGCGGGAGGCGGCATTCAGTACTTC.

The J gene is TRBJ2-7, the V gene TRBV28, with 9 bases that match TRBD1. The V gene end was trimmed by 7 bases and the J gene end by 7 bases; junction bases not matched to a gene: 11. This CDR3 region has 14 residues. Germline values: CDR1 MDHEN, CDR2 SYDVKM. CDR3 sequence: CASTDRGTVREQYF. CDR3 in DNA: TGTGCCAGCACAGACAGGGGGACTGTCCGGGAGCAGTACTTC. Together with reference TRBV28 and TRBJ2-7, the CDR3 gives the full variable domain: DVKVTQSSRYLVKRTGEKVFLECVQDMDHENMFWYRQDPGLGLRLIYFSYDVKMKEKGDIPEGYSVSREKKERFSLILESASTNQTSMYLCASTDRGTVREQYFGPGTRLTVT.

The rearrangement links TRBV28 to TRBJ1-5, with no clear D. The CDR3 contains 13 residues. V was cut by 3 bases and J by 2 bases, with 5 bases left in between. Germline V gene data show CDR1 as MDHEN and CDR2 as SYDVKM. This chain's CDR3 is CASSLAGNQPQHF. The CDR3 nucleotides are TGTGCCAGCAGTTTGGCAGGCAATCAGCCCCAGCATTTT.

The chain is built from TRBV2 and TRBJ2-5; 8 bases line up with TRBD2. With V trimmed by 6 bases and J by 4 bases, 7 bases remained unmatched. From germline, CDR1 is SNHLY and CDR2 FYNNEI. The CDR3 loop spans 14 amino acids. CDR3 nucleotide sequence: TGTGCCAGCAGATCGTTGGCGGGAGGAGAGACCCAGTACTTC. As protein: CASRSLAGGETQYF.

The chain has TRBV10-3 and TRBJ1-5, with D perhaps matching TRBD1 (5 bases). This CDR3 contains 16 residues. Germline V gene lookup returns CDR1 ENHRY and CDR2 SYGVKD. Trimming took 0 bases from V and 7 from J, leaving 16 bases between them. The CDR3 region is CAISESIFDSSQPQHF. The CDR3 DNA follows: TGTGCCATCAGTGAGTCGATCTTTGACAGCAGCCAGCCCCAGCATTTT.

The rearrangement uses TRBV7-6 and TRBJ2-7, with a weak D call TRBD2 (6 bases). The V gene's germline CDR1 is SGHVS and CDR2 FNYEAQ. V gave up 3 bases and J gave up 4 bases, with 16 bases separating them. The CDR3 contains 15 residues. The CDR3 spells CASSLQQAGPYEQYF. The DNA for the CDR3 is TGTGCCAGCAGCTTGCAGCAAGCGGGCCCGTACGAGCAGTACTTC.